This T cell receptor (beta chain) emerged from a study of blood T cell repertoires in COVID-19. Participant-reported clinical history was the basis for cohort assignment. Assay used: immunoSEQ multiplex PCR; TCRdb lists only in-frame clones, some missing. The profile shows a few hundred thousand clones, around 90% of them singletons. This CDR3 comprises 15 residues. From germline, CDR1 is SGHTA and CDR2 FQGNSA. V lost 3 bases, J lost 4 bases, and 5 bases stayed unmatched. The sequencing sample was made of PBMCs or T cells enriched from blood (not recorded which). This receptor was obtained from a woman aged 18-29 years who had recovered from COVID-19. The J gene is TRBJ1-3, the V gene TRBV7-2; 8 positions match TRBD1. CDR3 DNA sequence: TGTGCCAGCAGCTTCCGGACAGGGAGCGGAAACACCATATATTTT. This translates into CASSFRTGSGNTIYF.